This T cell receptor beta chain was recovered during a study of T cell repertoires in ileal Crohn's disease. Included were adult ileal or ileocolonic Crohn's patients indicated for ileocolonic resection. TCRdb's copy holds only in-frame clones and misses some; the assay was immunoSEQ multiplex PCR. The table lists approximately 9,000 clones, around 76% of them singletons, with over 4% in the top ten. The CDR3 totals 15 residues. The V gene's germline CDR1 is GTSNPN and CDR2 SVGIG (reference sequence). The germline V and J ends were trimmed by 2 bases and 4 bases, with 15 bases remaining between them.

The origin of this receptor is an adult with Crohn's disease. This sequence joins TRBV30 and TRBJ2-4; the D gene is possibly TRBD2 (6 bases). The sequenced sample consisted of ileal tissue. The CDR3, as DNA: TGTGCCTGGAGTCCCCGGGAGCGGGTAAAAAACATTCAGTACTTC. The encoded protein is CAWSPRERVKNIQYF. Full variable domain (missing parts from reference TRBV30 and TRBJ2-4): SQTIHQWPATLVQPVGSPLSLECTVEGTSNPNLYWYRQAAGRGLQLLFYSVGIGQISSEVPQNLSASRPQDRQFILSSKKLLLSDSGFYLCAWSPRERVKNIQYFGAGTRLSVL.